A selection of T cell receptor beta chains follows, all from one sample in a study of T cell responses to AZD1222 COVID-19 vaccine. Generated by immunoSEQ multiplex PCR, the TCRdb table keeps only in-frame clones and is missing some. Of fewer than 150,000 clones in the sample, around 90% were seen once. The sequenced sample was peripheral blood, obtained 28 days after the second AZD1222 dose. These receptors were taken from an adult who received the AZD1222 COVID-19 vaccine. Both conserved end residues are part of each CDR3. D genes are given only for firm matches. Size values are once, few and many counts, or a class for expanded clones, and some rows have none.

V: TRBV9; D: .; J: TRBJ2-5; size: .; CDR3: CASSVDFGGQETQYF; DNA: TGTGCCAGCAGCGTAGATTTTGGGGGCCAAGAGACCCAGTACTTC
V: TRBV4-1; D: .; J: TRBJ2-5; size: .; CDR3: CASSQEGGPETQYF; DNA: TGCGCCAGCAGCCAAGAAGGGGGTCCAGAGACCCAGTACTTC
V: TRBV5-1; D: TRBD1; J: TRBJ2-1; size: .; CDR3: CASSLARTGSYNEQFF; DNA: TGCGCCAGCAGCTTGGCCAGGACAGGCTCCTACAATGAGCAGTTCTTC
V: TRBV7-9; D: .; J: TRBJ2-1; size: many; CDR3: CASSFSASLEEQFF; DNA: TGTGCCAGCAGCTTCTCTGCCTCTCTGGAGGAGCAGTTCTTC
V: TRBV10-3; D: TRBD2; J: TRBJ2-3; size: .; CDR3: CAISSPGLAGTDTQYF; DNA: TGTGCCATCAGTTCTCCGGGACTAGCGGGCACAGATACGCAGTATTTT
V: TRBV6-5; D: .; J: TRBJ1-4; size: .; CDR3: CASSWRRVATNEKLFF; DNA: TGTGCCAGCAGTTGGCGTAGAGTAGCAACTAATGAAAAACTGTTTTTT
V: TRBV19; D: TRBD1; J: TRBJ2-2; size: .; CDR3: CASSIGDRGRTGELFF; DNA: TGTGCCAGTAGTATAGGGGACAGGGGGAGGACCGGGGAGCTGTTTTTT
V: TRBV28; D: .; J: TRBJ2-7; size: few; CDR3: CASSLYSYEQYF; DNA: TGTGCCAGCAGTTTATATTCCTACGAGCAGTACTTC
V: TRBV5-1; D: TRBD2; J: TRBJ2-2; size: .; CDR3: CASSPTSGGNTGELFF; DNA: TGCGCCAGCAGCCCGACTAGCGGGGGGAACACCGGGGAGCTGTTTTTT
V: TRBV6-5; D: .; J: TRBJ1-1; size: .; CDR3: CASSVPGRSGTEAFF; DNA: TGTGCCAGCAGCGTCCCGGGACGTTCGGGCACTGAAGCTTTCTTT
V: TRBV5-4; D: .; J: TRBJ1-1; size: .; CDR3: CASSSPAGPDFKAFF; DNA: TGTGCCAGCAGCTCCCCGGCAGGACCTGATTTTAAAGCTTTCTTT
V: TRBV5-1; D: TRBD1; J: TRBJ1-2; size: .; CDR3: CASSLGTVGYGYTF; DNA: TGCGCCAGCAGCCTAGGGACAGTCGGCTATGGCTACACCTTC
V: TRBV5-1; D: TRBD2; J: TRBJ2-3; size: .; CDR3: CASRGGARDTQYF; DNA: TGCGCCAGCCGCGGGGGGGCCAGAGATACGCAGTATTTT
V: TRBV16; D: .; J: TRBJ1-5; size: .; CDR3: CASSQSVWGAQDF; DNA: TGTGCCAGCAGCCAATCGGTCTGGGGTGCACAGGATTTT
V: TRBV28; D: .; J: TRBJ1-5; size: .; CDR3: CASSLWQDHGQPQHF; DNA: TGTGCCAGCAGTTTGTGGCAGGATCATGGCCAGCCCCAGCATTTT
V: TRBV2; D: .; J: TRBJ1-2; size: .; CDR3: CASSERVSQVYNYGYTF; DNA: TGTGCCAGCAGTGAAAGGGTTTCTCAGGTCTACAACTATGGCTACACCTTC
V: TRBV11-3; D: .; J: TRBJ2-5; size: .; CDR3: CASSFRETGGETQYF; DNA: TGTGCCAGCAGCTTTAGAGAGACCGGCGGAGAGACCCAGTACTTC
V: TRBV27; D: .; J: TRBJ2-7; size: .; CDR3: CASRGAGHEQYF; DNA: TGTGCCAGTCGGGGGGCGGGCCACGAGCAGTACTTC
V: TRBV10-3; D: .; J: TRBJ2-2; size: .; CDR3: CAISESRAKNTGELFF; DNA: TGTGCCATCAGTGAGTCCCGGGCGAAGAACACCGGGGAGCTGTTTTTT
V: TRBV28; D: TRBD1; J: TRBJ1-4; size: .; CDR3: CASSPGTVNEKLFF; DNA: TGTGCCAGCAGTCCCGGGACAGTTAATGAAAAACTGTTTTTT
V: TRBV28; D: TRBD1; J: TRBJ1-2; size: .; CDR3: CASSLQGALGGYTF; DNA: TGTGCCAGCAGTTTACAGGGGGCGCTTGGTGGCTACACCTTC
V: TRBV11-1; D: .; J: TRBJ2-7; size: few; CDR3: CASSFGKSPYEQYF; DNA: TGTGCCAGCAGCTTCGGGAAAAGTCCCTACGAGCAGTACTTC
V: TRBV5-1; D: .; J: TRBJ1-2; size: .; CDR3: CASSLDLGRNYGYTF; DNA: TGCGCCAGCAGCTTGGATTTAGGGCGGAACTATGGCTACACCTTC
V: TRBV19; D: TRBD1; J: TRBJ2-3; size: .; CDR3: CASSNPPRGPSLDTQYF; DNA: TGTGCCAGTAGTAATCCTCCGAGGGGGCCGAGCCTAGATACGCAGTATTTT
V: TRBV24-1; D: .; J: TRBJ2-1; size: .; CDR3: CATSDLSGFEQFF; DNA: TGTGCCACCAGTGATTTGTCAGGGTTTGAGCAGTTCTTC
V: TRBV7-2; D: .; J: TRBJ1-3; size: .; CDR3: CASSLNSGNTIYF; DNA: TGTGCCAGCAGTTTGAACTCTGGAAACACCATATATTTT
V: TRBV29-1; D: TRBD2; J: TRBJ2-7; size: .; CDR3: CSALLADTSYEQYF; DNA: TGCAGCGCCCTTCTAGCGGACACATCCTACGAGCAGTACTTC
V: TRBV18; D: .; J: TRBJ1-2; size: .; CDR3: CASSPTEGGYGYTF; DNA: TGTGCCAGCTCTCCGACAGAGGGAGGCTATGGCTACACCTTC
V: TRBV7-8; D: .; J: TRBJ2-7; size: .; CDR3: CASSRAGRTASYEQYF; DNA: TGTGCCAGCAGCCGAGCGGGTAGGACCGCTTCCTACGAGCAGTACTTC
V: TRBV7-2; D: .; J: TRBJ1-1; size: .; CDR3: CASSPTGRMNTEAFF; DNA: TGTGCCAGCAGCCCCACCGGACGGATGAACACTGAAGCTTTCTTT
V: TRBV5-1; D: .; J: TRBJ2-2; size: once; CDR3: CASSSGRGTGELFF; DNA: TGCGCCAGCAGTTCCGGCAGGGGTACCGGGGAGCTGTTTTTT
V: TRBV5-1; D: TRBD2; J: TRBJ2-1; size: .; CDR3: CASSTASGGPNEQFF; DNA: TGCGCCAGCAGCACCGCTAGCGGGGGGCCTAATGAGCAGTTCTTC
V: TRBV7-9; D: .; J: TRBJ2-7; size: .; CDR3: CASSWGGQNVGF; DNA: TGTGCCAGCAGCTGGGGGGGACAGAACGTCGGCTTC
V: TRBV2; D: TRBD2; J: TRBJ2-3; size: once; CDR3: CASRVLAGPLSTDTQYF; DNA: TGTGCCAGCAGGGTACTAGCGGGGCCTCTGAGCACAGATACGCAGTATTTT
V: TRBV7-2; D: .; J: TRBJ1-6; size: .; CDR3: CASSFIIGDFNSPLHF; DNA: TGTGCCAGCAGCTTTATCATAGGGGATTTTAATTCACCCCTCCACTTT
V: TRBV6-5; D: .; J: TRBJ2-7; size: .; CDR3: CASGDLYEQYF; DNA: TGTGCCTCCGGGGACCTTTACGAGCAGTACTTC
V: TRBV7-9; D: .; J: TRBJ2-3; size: .; CDR3: CASSPTSDTQYF; DNA: TGTGCCAGCAGCCCTACTAGCGATACGCAGTATTTT
V: TRBV5-1; D: .; J: TRBJ1-1; size: .; CDR3: CASSFGGTNTEAFF; DNA: TGCGCCAGCAGCTTCGGGGGCACGAACACTGAAGCTTTCTTT
V: TRBV4-2; D: .; J: TRBJ1-2; size: .; CDR3: CASRLTTLGANYGYTF; DNA: TGTGCCAGCAGACTAACAACCCTGGGAGCTAACTATGGCTACACCTTC
V: TRBV10-3; D: .; J: TRBJ1-6; size: .; CDR3: CASKKGDMNNSPLHF; DNA: TGTGCCTCTAAAAAGGGGGATATGAATAATTCACCCCTCCACTTT